This T cell receptor (beta chain) comes out of a study of cytomegalovirus exposure and HLA in healthy donors. Study as a whole: Later analysis reported that the 110 or so validation repertoires shared the platform of the roughly 630 first-cohort repertoires. The study, taken as a whole, reports: Reports indicated that the classifier achieved high specificity and sensitivity in diagnosing cytomegalovirus status. Researchers counted around 150 TCR beta chains as cytomegalovirus-associated.

CDR1 LNHDA and CDR2 SQIVND come from the germline V gene (reference sequence). The ends were cut back, 5 bases at V and 3 bases at J, with 4 bases in the middle. CDR3 length: 11 residues. Some clones are missing from TCRdb's copy, which holds only in-frame ones; the method was immunoSEQ multiplex PCR. The profile shows 150,000 to 200,000 clones, about 95% of them singletons. Comments on this clone: The antigen remains unidentified.

Sequences were obtained from PBMCs. This sequence originates from a woman aged 18-30 years in good health and CMV-seronegative. The chain couples TRBV19 to TRBJ1-1; D gene uncertain. Here the CDR3 reads CASSFYTEAFF. The CDR3 DNA follows: TGTGCCAGTAGTTTCTACACTGAAGCTTTCTTT.